This T cell receptor (beta chain) was observed in a study of beta chain features in type 1 diabetes. Expressed TCRB transcripts got sequenced, as all isolated RNA was reverse transcribed. Using immunoSEQ multiplex PCR, the repertoire was profiled, and TCRdb retains in-frame clones only, with some absent. The sample includes some 660,000 clones, more than 13% of them seen just once. Study conclusions and caveats: For TCRB rearrangement, an influence of HLA type remained unresolved here. Significant though moderate, a shortening of TCRB CDR3s appeared in all four CD4+ subsets of Type 1 diabetes patients.

Concerning this clone: Its antigen is as yet unknown.

The CDR3 sequence is 14 residues long. In germline, CDR1 is SEHNR, CDR2 FQNEAQ (reference sequence). V lost 5 bases to trimming and J lost 1 base, with 10 bases between them. Each sorted population was over 95% pure. The sequence was obtained from a young man with type 1 diabetes. The source material was naive CD4+ T cells from blood. V is TRBV7-9 and J is TRBJ2-3; D is unresolved. The CDR3, as DNA: TGTGCCAGCAGCCCCGCCGGCCGCACAGATACGCAGTATTTT. Residues: CASSPAGRTDTQYF.